The rows below give T cell receptor beta chains drawn from one sample of a study of regulatory T cells in long-lasting Graves disease. Each CDR3 protein gets one entry after TCRdb re-called the multiplex PCR reads with MiXCR. In the table there are 450,000 or so distinct CDR3 sequences, approximately 22% of which are singletons. The sample in question was peripheral blood mononuclear cells (PBMCs), obtained when the disease was refractory, from a patient treated with antithyroid drugs. The receptors originated from a female donor with Graves disease. Both conserved end residues are part of each CDR3. Fields, in order: J gene, clone size, V gene, D gene, CDR3 DNA, CDR3 protein. The D gene is left open where the match is weak. Only part of the rows carry a size: once, few, many, or a class if the clone is expanded.

J gene: TRBJ2-7; clone size: .; V gene: TRBV29-1; D gene: TRBD1; CDR3 DNA: TGCAGCGTCAAGCGAGGGGACAGACCGACCTACGAGCAGTACTTC; CDR3 protein: CSVKRGDRPTYEQYF
J gene: TRBJ1-1; clone size: few; V gene: TRBV24-1; D gene: .; CDR3 DNA: TGTGCCACCAGTAAGGGGGCTGAAGCTTTCTTT; CDR3 protein: CATSKGAEAFF
J gene: TRBJ2-5; clone size: many; V gene: TRBV6-5; D gene: TRBD2; CDR3 DNA: TGTGCCAGCAGTTCTGGGACTAGCGGGGGGTGGGGGACCCAGTACTTC; CDR3 protein: CASSSGTSGGWGTQYF
J gene: TRBJ2-5; clone size: many; V gene: TRBV12-5; D gene: TRBD2; CDR3 DNA: TGTGCTAGTGGTTCCGGGGGGGTACGGGGCCAAGAGACCCAGTACTTC; CDR3 protein: CASGSGGVRGQETQYF
J gene: TRBJ1-3; clone size: .; V gene: TRBV6-1; D gene: .; CDR3 DNA: TGTGCCAGCAGGATGAGCTCTAGAAACACCATATATTTT; CDR3 protein: CASRMSSRNTIYF
J gene: TRBJ1-5; clone size: few; V gene: TRBV28; D gene: .; CDR3 DNA: TGTGCCAGCAGCACCTCCGGGTCTAATCAGCCCCAGCATTTT; CDR3 protein: CASSTSGSNQPQHF
J gene: TRBJ1-1; clone size: many; V gene: TRBV29-1; D gene: .; CDR3 DNA: TGCAGCGTTGCGTCGTCGACAGGCGGGATGAACACTGAAGCTTTCTTT; CDR3 protein: CSVASSTGGMNTEAFF
J gene: TRBJ2-7; clone size: many; V gene: TRBV6-2/TRBV6-3; D gene: TRBD2; CDR3 DNA: TGTGCCAGCAGTTTCCCTAGCGGGAGGGAAGACGAGCAGTACTTC; CDR3 protein: CASSFPSGREDEQYF
J gene: TRBJ2-1; clone size: .; V gene: TRBV24-1; D gene: .; CDR3 DNA: TGTGCCACCAGTGATCCCTCAGACGGGGCGCAGTTCTTC; CDR3 protein: CATSDPSDGAQFF
J gene: TRBJ2-2; clone size: .; V gene: TRBV24-1; D gene: .; CDR3 DNA: TGTGCCACCAGTGATTTACTAGCAAACACCGGGGAGCTGTTTTTT; CDR3 protein: CATSDLLANTGELFF
J gene: TRBJ2-5; clone size: .; V gene: TRBV9; D gene: TRBD2; CDR3 DNA: TGTGCCAGCAGCGCGACTAGCGGGAAGATGGAGACCCAGTACTTC; CDR3 protein: CASSATSGKMETQYF
J gene: TRBJ1-2; clone size: many; V gene: TRBV28; D gene: TRBD1; CDR3 DNA: TGTGCCAGCAGTTCGACAGGGCTCGAAAATGGCTACACCTTC; CDR3 protein: CASSSTGLENGYTF
J gene: TRBJ1-1; clone size: .; V gene: TRBV14; D gene: TRBD1; CDR3 DNA: TGTGCCAGCAGCCAAGTAGGGGGGACAGGGAGAGAAACTGAAGCTTTCTTT; CDR3 protein: CASSQVGGTGRETEAFF
J gene: TRBJ2-5; clone size: many; V gene: TRBV11-1; D gene: TRBD2; CDR3 DNA: TGTGCCAGCAGCGTTGGACTAGCGGGAGGGCCCTCGGAAGAGACCCAGTACTTC; CDR3 protein: CASSVGLAGGPSEETQYF
J gene: TRBJ1-2; clone size: few; V gene: TRBV14; D gene: .; CDR3 DNA: TGTGCCAGCAGCCCGGGCAGAGCCGAGAGTGGCTATGGCTACACCTTC; CDR3 protein: CASSPGRAESGYGYTF
J gene: TRBJ1-2; clone size: many; V gene: TRBV6-1; D gene: .; CDR3 DNA: TGTGCCAGCTGGCGGAAGACAGGAGCCAACTATGGCTACACCTTC; CDR3 protein: CASWRKTGANYGYTF
J gene: TRBJ1-5; clone size: many; V gene: TRBV7-2; D gene: .; CDR3 DNA: TGTGCCAGCAGCTTAGGCCCGTTCAATCAGCCCCAGCATTTT; CDR3 protein: CASSLGPFNQPQHF
J gene: TRBJ2-5; clone size: few; V gene: TRBV14; D gene: TRBD2; CDR3 DNA: TGTGCCAGCAGCCGCTCGGGGGGTTCTGAGACCCAGTACTTC; CDR3 protein: CASSRSGGSETQYF
J gene: TRBJ1-5; clone size: few; V gene: TRBV6-1; D gene: .; CDR3 DNA: TGTGCCAGCAGATCCGGGGCTAGCAATCAGCCCCAGCATTTT; CDR3 protein: CASRSGASNQPQHF
J gene: TRBJ2-7; clone size: .; V gene: TRBV30; D gene: .; CDR3 DNA: TGTGCCTGGAGTGTGGTCGGGTCCGGGTACGAGCAGTACTTC; CDR3 protein: CAWSVVGSGYEQYF
J gene: TRBJ2-7; clone size: few; V gene: TRBV5-1; D gene: .; CDR3 DNA: TGCGCCAGCAGCTTGGAGATCGGCAGGGAGGAAGCCTACGAGCAGTACTTC; CDR3 protein: CASSLEIGREEAYEQYF
J gene: TRBJ1-5; clone size: many; V gene: TRBV7-2; D gene: .; CDR3 DNA: TGTGCCAGCAGCTTAGTGGGCAATCAGCCCCAGCATTTT; CDR3 protein: CASSLVGNQPQHF
J gene: TRBJ1-4; clone size: many; V gene: TRBV7-8; D gene: .; CDR3 DNA: TGTGCCAGCAGACAACTACCACGGGCTAATGAAAAACTGTTTTTT; CDR3 protein: CASRQLPRANEKLFF
J gene: TRBJ2-5; clone size: many; V gene: TRBV7-9; D gene: .; CDR3 DNA: TGTGCCAGCAGTCCCCAGCGGGAGACCCAGTACTTC; CDR3 protein: CASSPQRETQYF
J gene: TRBJ2-7; clone size: .; V gene: TRBV7-8; D gene: .; CDR3 DNA: TGTGCCAGCAGCTTTCATACCTACGAGCAGTACTTC; CDR3 protein: CASSFHTYEQYF
J gene: TRBJ1-5; clone size: .; V gene: TRBV4-1; D gene: .; CDR3 DNA: TGCGCCAGCAGCCAACTAGGGGGATGGCCCCAGCATTTT; CDR3 protein: CASSQLGGWPQHF
J gene: TRBJ2-7; clone size: .; V gene: TRBV4-3; D gene: .; CDR3 DNA: TGCGCCAGCAGCCAAGATCAGGGGGGAACCTACGAGCAGTACTTC; CDR3 protein: CASSQDQGGTYEQYF
J gene: TRBJ2-7; clone size: few; V gene: TRBV7-2; D gene: TRBD2; CDR3 DNA: TGTGCCAGCAGCTCGGGACTAGCACTCGAGCAGTACTTC; CDR3 protein: CASSSGLALEQYF
J gene: TRBJ1-2; clone size: many; V gene: TRBV9; D gene: .; CDR3 DNA: TGTGCCAGCAGCGTAGCCGGTAGGGACTACGGCTACACCTTC; CDR3 protein: CASSVAGRDYGYTF
J gene: TRBJ1-2; clone size: many; V gene: TRBV2; D gene: .; CDR3 DNA: TGTGCCAGCAGTGCGGGGGCTGGCTATGGCTACACCTTC; CDR3 protein: CASSAGAGYGYTF
J gene: TRBJ1-1; clone size: .; V gene: TRBV12-3/TRBV12-4; D gene: .; CDR3 DNA: TGTGCCAGCAGTTTAAGCGGGCCCCGGATGGGCACTGAAGCTTTCTTT; CDR3 protein: CASSLSGPRMGTEAFF
J gene: TRBJ1-1; clone size: many; V gene: TRBV27; D gene: .; CDR3 DNA: TGTGCCAGCTTTTCGTTCGTGGCTGAAGCTTTCTTT; CDR3 protein: CASFSFVAEAFF
J gene: TRBJ1-1; clone size: many; V gene: TRBV3-1; D gene: TRBD1; CDR3 DNA: TGTGCCAGCAGACACAGGGGGAAGAACACTGAAGCTTTCTTT; CDR3 protein: CASRHRGKNTEAFF
J gene: TRBJ2-1; clone size: .; V gene: TRBV11-2; D gene: TRBD1; CDR3 DNA: TGTGCCAGCAGCTTTAATGGGGACAGATATTACAATGAGCAGTTCTTC; CDR3 protein: CASSFNGDRYYNEQFF
J gene: TRBJ1-1; clone size: few; V gene: TRBV7-3; D gene: .; CDR3 DNA: TGTGCCAGCACCCCAGGGCCCGGCACTGAAGCTTTCTTT; CDR3 protein: CASTPGPGTEAFF
J gene: TRBJ2-7; clone size: many; V gene: TRBV28; D gene: .; CDR3 DNA: TGTGCCAGCAGACCGACCCGGACGGTTTACGAGCAGTACTTC; CDR3 protein: CASRPTRTVYEQYF
J gene: TRBJ2-7; clone size: many; V gene: TRBV12-5; D gene: .; CDR3 DNA: TGTGCTAGTGGCATGGGCCCGAACGAGCAGTACTTC; CDR3 protein: CASGMGPNEQYF
J gene: TRBJ2-7; clone size: many; V gene: TRBV6-2/TRBV6-3; D gene: .; CDR3 DNA: TGTGCCAGCAGTGAATCTCTAACGGCCTACGAGCAGTACTTC; CDR3 protein: CASSESLTAYEQYF
J gene: TRBJ1-2; clone size: few; V gene: TRBV20-1; D gene: .; CDR3 DNA: TGCAGTGCTAGACCGAACCCCTACTATGGCTACACCTTC; CDR3 protein: CSARPNPYYGYTF
J gene: TRBJ1-4; clone size: .; V gene: TRBV6-2/TRBV6-3; D gene: TRBD1; CDR3 DNA: TGTGCCAGCAGCCGCGGGACAGGGAAGGAAAAACTGTTTTTT; CDR3 protein: CASSRGTGKEKLFF
J gene: TRBJ2-7; clone size: .; V gene: TRBV6-1; D gene: TRBD2; CDR3 DNA: TGTGCCAGCAGCTTTCTACCGGGACTAGTTAACGAGCAGTACTTC; CDR3 protein: CASSFLPGLVNEQYF